The 26 T cell receptor beta chains given below trace back to one sample, sequenced in a study of shared clonotypes between healthy human individuals. Some clones are missing from TCRdb's copy, which holds only in-frame ones; the method was immunoSEQ multiplex PCR. The table records hundreds of thousands of clones, around 73% of them present only once. The sample taken for sequencing was memory CD4+ T cells sorted from blood. This sample's subset: CD45RA-negative fraction. The receptors shown here come from a woman under 40 in good health.

The chain has TRBV10-2 and TRBJ1-2; weak D call: TRBD1 (6 bases). Trimming removed 6 bases from V and 2 bases from J, with 10 bases in between. Looked up from germline, CDR1 is WSHSY and CDR2 is SAAADI. The CDR3 is 13 residues long. The CDR3 coding sequence is TGCGCCAGCAGCAGGGGTGCCAACTATGGCTACACCTTC. Residues: CASSRGANYGYTF.

The J gene is TRBJ2-3, the V gene TRBV10-1, with 7 nucleotides matching TRBD2. There are 15 residues in the CDR3. Germline V gives CDR1 WNHNN, CDR2 SYGVQD (reference sequence). V dropped 4 bases and J dropped 4; count of bases not matched to a gene: 8. CDR3 bases: TGCGCCAGCAGTGCAGTGACTAGCCGGGCAGATACGCAGTATTTT. Residues: CASSAVTSRADTQYF.

V gene TRBV5-4 combines with J gene TRBJ1-1; D remains unclear. The CDR3 consists of 14 residues. Germline CDR1 reads SGHNT; CDR2 reads YYREEE (reference sequence). Trimming pared 0 bases from V and 1 base from J, leaving 7 bases between. CDR3 region: CASSLDRKNTEAFF. In DNA form, the CDR3 reads TGTGCCAGCAGCTTGGACAGAAAGAACACTGAAGCTTTCTTT.

This clone was seen repeatedly, ten times or more. The chain joins TRBV7-9 to TRBJ2-2, with D unclear. V was shortened by 6 bases and J by 4 bases, with 15 bases between the two germline ends. CDR1 and CDR2 from the germline V gene are SEHNR and FQNEAQ (reference sequence). CDR3 size: 15 residues. Here the CDR3 reads CASRGRALLTGELFF. The CDR3 nucleotides read TGTGCCAGCAGGGGCCGGGCCCTACTCACCGGGGAGCTGTTTTTT.

This clone was seen a few times. The chain joins TRBV9 to TRBJ2-1; 10 bases match TRBD1. Germline V gene sequence: CDR1 SGDLS, CDR2 YYNGEE. V trimming: 6 bases; J trimming: 3 bases; junction bases outside the gene matches: 6. This CDR3 is 15 amino acids long. CDR3 amino acids: CASTPGQGNYNEQFF. CDR3 DNA sequence: TGTGCCAGCACCCCGGGACAGGGGAACTACAATGAGCAGTTCTTC.

The rearrangement uses TRBV20-1 and TRBJ2-7, with a possible D match to TRBD1 (5 bases). Germline CDR1 DFQATT, CDR2 SNEGSKA (reference sequence). There are 11 residues in the CDR3. The ends were cut back, 6 bases at V and 4 bases at J, with 10 bases in the middle. CDR3 loop: CSAQRTYEQYF. The CDR3 bases are TGCAGTGCCCAAAGGACATACGAGCAGTACTTC.

The chain has TRBV28 and TRBJ1-3, with a possible D match to TRBD1 (5 bases). Germline values: CDR1 MDHEN, CDR2 SYDVKM. The CDR3 is 17 residues long. With 7 bases removed from V and 0 bases from J, the gap between germline ends came to 19 bases. This CDR3 reads CASISGGEWGSGNTIYF. The DNA for the CDR3 is TGTGCCAGCATTTCGGGAGGGGAATGGGGCTCTGGAAACACCATATATTTT.

The J gene is TRBJ1-2, the V gene TRBV25-1, with D possibly being TRBD1 (5 bases). Germline V CDR1 and CDR2: MGHDK, SYGVNS. The CDR3 loop spans 16 amino acids. The ends were cut back, 2 bases at V and 5 bases at J, with 18 bases in the middle. CDR3 nucleotide sequence: TGTGCCAGCAGTGAACATCCCAGCCGGGGCCCGTATGGCTACACCTTC. Translated: CASSEHPSRGPYGYTF.

This sequence joins TRBV28 and TRBJ2-2; tentatively, D is TRBD1 (6 bases). Germline V gene sequence: CDR1 MDHEN, CDR2 SYDVKM. The CDR3 is 18 amino acids. V lost 4 bases to trimming and J lost 0 bases, with 18 bases between them. The CDR3 reads CASSSLTGSTANTGELFF. The CDR3 nucleotides read TGTGCCAGCAGTTCGCTGACAGGCAGTACCGCGAACACCGGGGAGCTGTTTTTT.

The chain is built from TRBV5-1 and TRBJ2-7, with 7 bases aligning to TRBD2. V lost 2 bases to trimming and J lost 0 bases; unmatched junction nucleotides: 5. Germline CDR1 reads SGHRS; CDR2 reads YFSETQ. The CDR3 has 15 residues. As DNA, the CDR3 is TGCGCCAGCAGCTTTCAAGCGGGGCTCTCCTACGAGCAGTACTTC. It encodes CASSFQAGLSYEQYF.

J is TRBJ2-1 and V is TRBV9; 13 positions match TRBD2. V lost 2 bases to trimming and J lost 4 bases; unmatched junction nucleotides: 3. Germline loops: CDR1 SGDLS, CDR2 YYNGEE. The CDR3 covers 16 residues. CDR3 in amino acids: CASSVRTSGGYNEQFF. The CDR3 DNA reads as TGTGCCAGCAGCGTTCGGACTAGCGGGGGTTACAATGAGCAGTTCTTC. The whole variable domain, remainder taken from reference TRBV9 and TRBJ2-1, is DSGVTQTPKHLITATGQRVTLRCSPRSGDLSVYWYQQSLDQGLQFLIQYYNGEERAKGNILERFSAQQFPDLHSELNLSSLELGDSALYFCASSVRTSGGYNEQFFGPGTRLTVL.

The chain links TRBV28 to TRBJ2-1; D may be TRBD1 or TRBD2 (5 bases each). The CDR3 has 16 residues. Trimming cost V 5 bases and J 4 bases, with 18 bases left between them. The germline V gene has CDR1 MDHEN and CDR2 SYDVKM. The CDR3 coding sequence is TGTGCCAGCAGTCCCGGGACCAGTTGGTCGTACAATGAGCAGTTCTTC. Protein sequence: CASSPGTSWSYNEQFF.

There are a few counts of this clone. The rearrangement links TRBV5-1 to TRBJ2-7; 9 positions match TRBD1. In germline, CDR1 is SGHRS, CDR2 YFSETQ. The CDR3 is 14 residues long. Losses at the gene ends were 0 bases for V and 3 bases for J; bases not matched to a gene: 1. This CDR3 is CASSLGQGVYEQYF. For the CDR3, the DNA is TGCGCCAGCAGCTTGGGACAGGGGGTCTACGAGCAGTACTTC.

The CDR3: CASSIQGGNTGELFF. CDR3 DNA: TGCGCCAGCAGCATACAGGGTGGGAACACCGGGGAGCTGTTTTTT. The chain links TRBV5-1 to TRBJ2-2; possible D gene TRBD1, 6 bases. Deletions cut 4 bases from V and 1 base from J, with 11 bases between. This CDR3 is built from 15 residues. CDR1 is SGHRS and CDR2 is YFSETQ in the germline V gene.

The V call is TRBV4-1, the J call TRBJ2-2; TRBD2 aligns across 8 bases. After removal of 1 base from V and 0 bases from J, the junction contained 4 bases not matched to a gene. CDR1 is MGHRA and CDR2 is YSYEKL in the germline V gene. The CDR3 is made up of 17 amino acids. The CDR3 is CASSQGYSGANTGELFF. CDR3 DNA: TGCGCCAGCAGCCAAGGATATAGCGGGGCGAACACCGGGGAGCTGTTTTTT.

This clone was seen a single time. This specimen includes other DNA sequences encoding the same CDR3. This sequence joins TRBV27 and TRBJ1-3; D remains unclear. The CDR3 length is 13 residues. V lost 5 bases and J lost 4, with 9 bases in between. Looked up from germline, CDR1 is MNHEY and CDR2 is SMNVEV (reference sequence). The CDR3 bases are TGTGCCAGCAGTCCCGCGGGCGGAAACACCATATATTTT. It specifies CASSPAGGNTIYF.

The chain is built from TRBV11-2 and TRBJ2-7, with D maybe TRBD1 (5 bases). The germline V and J ends were trimmed by 5 bases and 2 bases, with 7 bases remaining between them. From germline, CDR1 is SGHAT and CDR2 FQNNGV. The CDR3 is made up of 12 amino acids. The CDR3 nucleotides read TGTGCCAGCAGCATACAGGCCTACGAGCAGTACTTC. Translation: CASSIQAYEQYF.

The table lists this clone with a few counts. This chain links TRBV29-1 with TRBJ2-7; D may correspond to TRBD1 or TRBD2 (6 bases each). V lost 0 bases to trimming and J lost 4 bases, with 7 bases between them. CDR1 SQVTM and CDR2 ANQGSEA come from the germline V gene. This CDR3 spans 12 amino acids. DNA of the CDR3: TGCAGCGTTGAAGAAGGGGGGTACGAGCAGTACTTC. Its protein is CSVEEGGYEQYF.

The V gene is TRBV7-3, the J gene TRBJ2-1; D gene ambiguous. The germline CDR1 and CDR2 sequences are SGHTA and FQGTGA. V lost 5 bases and J 9 bases, leaving 11 bases between the germline ends. The CDR3 is 12 amino acids. The CDR3 DNA reads as TGTGCCAGCAGCCCCCCACGCGGTGAGCAGTTCTTC. It specifies CASSPPRGEQFF.

The CDR3 spells CASSLGDVPNQPQHF. Written as DNA, the CDR3 is TGCGCCAGCAGCTTGGGGGACGTGCCAAATCAGCCCCAGCATTTT. V and J are TRBV5-1 and TRBJ1-5, with D maybe TRBD1 (5 bases). The V end was cut by 0 bases, the J end by 4 bases, with 11 bases between. The CDR3 extends over 15 amino acids. Germline-derived CDR1 and CDR2 are SGHRS and YFSETQ.

This clone was seen a handful of times. The chain is built from TRBV20-1 and TRBJ2-3; D remains unclear. The CDR3 spans 9 residues. Germline V gene lookup returns CDR1 DFQATT and CDR2 SNEGSKA (reference sequence). Trimming left V 3 bases short and J 11 bases short, with 6 bases between. The CDR3 reads CSARGRQYF. DNA for the CDR3: TGCAGTGCTAGGGGTAGGCAGTATTTT.

A few counts support this clone. This sequence joins TRBV11-2 and TRBJ1-3; D remains unclear. The CDR3 consists of 13 residues. Deletions cut 6 bases from V and 3 bases from J, with 9 bases between. From germline, CDR1 is SGHAT and CDR2 FQNNGV. CDR3 DNA sequence: TGTGCCAGCAGGATTGACGGTGGAAACACCATATATTTT. This encodes CASRIDGGNTIYF.

V usage is TRBV7-2 and J usage is TRBJ2-1; D gene unclear. The germline V and J ends were trimmed by 1 base and 5 bases, with 12 bases remaining between them. The germline CDR1 and CDR2 sequences are SGHTA and FQGNSA. CDR3 length: 15 residues. The DNA of the CDR3 is TGTGCCAGCAGCTTAGTAGTGTTGACCAACAATGAGCAGTTCTTC. This encodes CASSLVVLTNNEQFF.

Notes on this clone: Additional DNA sequences in this sample encode the identical CDR3. The rearrangement uses TRBV28 and TRBJ1-5; D remains ambiguous. Looked up from germline, CDR1 is MDHEN and CDR2 is SYDVKM. The CDR3 totals 14 residues. Between the trimmed V and J ends, which lost 0 bases and 1 base, there was a span of 4 bases. The CDR3 DNA follows: TGTGCCAGCAGTTTATGGCGAAGCAATCAGCCCCAGCATTTT. Translating gives CASSLWRSNQPQHF. Combining the CDR3 with reference TRBV28 and TRBJ1-5 gives the whole variable domain DVKVTQSSRYLVKRTGEKVFLECVQDMDHENMFWYRQDPGLGLRLIYFSYDVKMKEKGDIPEGYSVSREKKERFSLILESASTNQTSMYLCASSLWRSNQPQHFGDGTRLSIL.

The gene calls are TRBV28 and TRBJ1-3, with a weak D call TRBD1 (6 bases). With 6 bases removed from V and 4 bases from J, the gap between germline ends came to 19 bases. The CDR3 runs to 16 residues. Germline lookup yields CDR1 MDHEN and CDR2 SYDVKM. The CDR3 loop reads CASRGEQGFFGNTIYF. CDR3 DNA sequence: TGTGCCAGCAGGGGAGAACAGGGATTCTTCGGAAACACCATATATTTT.

The chain couples TRBV14 to TRBJ2-3; D possibly uses TRBD1 or TRBD2 (6 bases each). CDR3 size: 16 residues. Trimming took 0 bases from V and 5 from J, leaving 15 bases between them. The germline gives CDR1 SGHDN, CDR2 FVKESK. CDR3 in DNA: TGTGCCAGCAGCCAAGATCAACAGGGAGGATTAGATACGCAGTATTTT. Translation: CASSQDQQGGLDTQYF.